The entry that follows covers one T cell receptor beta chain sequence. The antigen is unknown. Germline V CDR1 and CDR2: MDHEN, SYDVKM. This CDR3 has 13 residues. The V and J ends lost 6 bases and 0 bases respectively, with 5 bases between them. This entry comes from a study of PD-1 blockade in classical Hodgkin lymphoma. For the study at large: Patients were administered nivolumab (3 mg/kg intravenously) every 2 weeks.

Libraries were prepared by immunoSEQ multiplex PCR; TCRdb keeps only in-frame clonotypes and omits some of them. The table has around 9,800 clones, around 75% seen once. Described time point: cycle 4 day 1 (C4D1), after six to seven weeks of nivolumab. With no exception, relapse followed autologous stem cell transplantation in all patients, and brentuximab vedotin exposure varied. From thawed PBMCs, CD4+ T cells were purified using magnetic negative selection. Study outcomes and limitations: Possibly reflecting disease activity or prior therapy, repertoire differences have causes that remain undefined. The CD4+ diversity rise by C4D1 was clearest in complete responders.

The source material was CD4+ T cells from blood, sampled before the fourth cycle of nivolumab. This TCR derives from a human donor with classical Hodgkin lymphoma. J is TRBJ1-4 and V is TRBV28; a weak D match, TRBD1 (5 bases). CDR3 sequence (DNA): TGTGCCAGCAGGGACACAACTAATGAAAAACTGTTTTTT. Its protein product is CASRDTTNEKLFF.